The next 3 T cell receptor beta chains were all read from a single sample in a study of cytomegalovirus exposure and HLA in healthy donors. The study ran its PCR with 60 Vbeta and 13 Jbeta primers. The data were produced by immunoSEQ multiplex PCR, yet TCRdb's version contains in-frame clones alone and is incomplete. The repertoire holds 100,000 or so clones, with around 75% as singletons. Input material: PBMCs. Receptors originate from a man aged 25 to 40 in good health and CMV-seropositive.

This clone occurred a few times. This chain joins TRBV9 and TRBJ1-3, with TRBD1 identical over 9 bases. The CDR3 covers 16 residues. V trimming: 3 bases; J trimming: 2 bases; junction bases outside the gene matches: 6. Germline assignment: CDR1 SGDLS and CDR2 YYNGEE. CDR3 DNA: TGTGCCAGCAGCGCCACCGGGACAGGGCCTGGAAACACCATATATTTT. Translating gives CASSATGTGPGNTIYF.

This clone was observed once. This chain links TRBV5-1 with TRBJ2-5, with a tentative D call TRBD1 (6 bases). Germline CDR1 is SGHRS and CDR2 is YFSETQ. This CDR3 has 15 amino acids. V was trimmed by 0 bases and J by 4 bases, leaving 13 bases between them. The CDR3 bases are TGCGCCAGCAGCTTGGGGCAGGGGATTGGAGAGACCCAGTACTTC. Translation gives CASSLGQGIGETQYF.

CDR3 nucleotides: TGTGCCACCAGCGGCAAATCAGGGGACGTGGCCGAGCAGTACTTC. This codes for CATSGKSGDVAEQYF. This sequence joins TRBV15 and TRBJ2-7; tentatively, D is TRBD1 (6 bases). The CDR3 loop spans 15 amino acids. CDR1 and CDR2 (germline): LNHNV, YYDKDF (reference sequence). V shed 5 bases and J shed 6 bases, with 20 bases lying between them.